One sample yielded the 27 T cell receptor beta chains listed below, sequenced in a study of T cells in Graves' hyperthyroidism and ophthalmopathy. The TCR beta CDR3 regions underwent amplification using RNA transcripts as the source. HTBI primers drove first-round RT-PCR of the TCR CDR3. From the multiplex PCR reads, TCRdb called clonotypes with MiXCR, one entry per CDR3 protein. In the table there are under 800,000 distinct CDR3 sequences, 12% to 15% of which are singletons. The source material was blood. Receptors were obtained from a woman aged 18-35 years with Graves' hyperthyroidism.

V is TRBV5-1 and J is TRBJ2-7, with TRBD2 matching 11 bases. The V gene end was trimmed by 3 bases and the J gene end by 4 bases; junction bases not matched to a gene: 6. The germline CDR1 and CDR2 sequences are SGHRS and YFSETQ. The CDR3 runs to 15 residues. CDR3 DNA: TGCGCCAGCAGCTCTATAGGGACTAGCGGATACGAGCAGTACTTC. Residues: CASSSIGTSGYEQYF.

Many counts were recorded for this clonotype. The chain links TRBV20-1 to TRBJ1-5; D ambiguous. The CDR3 runs 14 residues. Trimming shortened V by 0 bases and J by 2 bases, and 8 bases separated the two germline ends. CDR1 is DFQATT and CDR2 is SNEGSKA in the germline V gene (reference sequence). The CDR3 DNA is TGCAGTGCTAGAGACAGGTTGGGCAATCAGCCCCAGCATTTT. Residues: CSARDRLGNQPQHF.

This clonotype was counted ten times or more. The chain employs TRBV12-3 or TRBV12-4 and TRBJ2-3; 13 bases are a match to TRBD2. The CDR3 is 16 amino acids. Trimming cost V 5 bases and J 2 bases; bases outside gene matches: 4. CDR3 in DNA: TGTGCCAGCAGTGTGGGACTAGCGGGAACCACAGATACGCAGTATTTT. It specifies CASSVGLAGTTDTQYF.

The rearrangement joins TRBV6-1 to TRBJ2-3; D gene unclear. V lost 5 bases to trimming and J lost 2 bases, with 14 bases between them. The CDR3 length is 15 residues. From germline, CDR1 is MNHNS and CDR2 SASEGT. The CDR3: CASSYRADLTDTQYF. The CDR3 coding sequence is TGTGCCAGCAGTTATAGGGCGGACCTCACAGATACGCAGTATTTT.

J is TRBJ2-7 and V is TRBV29-1; D may be TRBD1 (7 bases). CDR1 is SQVTM and CDR2 is ANQGSEA in the germline V gene. V was shortened by 4 bases and J by 6 bases, with 16 bases between the two germline ends. CDR3 length: 13 residues. In DNA form, the CDR3 reads TGCAGCGTTGTGGAGGGGGCGACGATCGAGCAGTACTTC. Translation: CSVVEGATIEQYF.

This clonotype was seen ten or more times. V and J are TRBV2 and TRBJ2-7, with 7 nucleotides matching TRBD2. From germline, CDR1 is SNHLY and CDR2 FYNNEI. This CDR3 has 13 residues. With V trimmed by 1 base and J by 3 bases, 0 bases remained unmatched. CDR3 DNA: TGTGCCAGCAGTGAAGGGACTAGCTACGAGCAGTACTTC. Its translation is CASSEGTSYEQYF.

This clonotype was seen many times. The genes are TRBV28 and TRBJ2-7; D possibly corresponds to TRBD2 (5 bases). The CDR3 length is 13 residues. V was pared by 6 bases and J by 2 bases, with 11 bases between. Looked up from germline, CDR1 is MDHEN and CDR2 is SYDVKM. The CDR3 loop reads CASSIGRTYEQYF. The CDR3 DNA reads TGTGCCAGCAGCATAGGGAGAACCTACGAGCAGTACTTC.

CDR3: CSARDRVVSRPGNTIYF. The CDR3 bases are TGCAGTGCCCGGGACAGGGTGGTAAGCCGACCCGGAAACACCATATATTTT. V is TRBV20-1 and J is TRBJ1-3, with TRBD1 identical over 9 bases. The junction had 16 bases not matched to a gene; V was cut back by 6 bases and J by 4 bases. Germline V CDR1 and CDR2: DFQATT, SNEGSKA (reference sequence). CDR3 length equals 17 residues.

This clonotype was seen at least ten times. The chain employs TRBV6-1 and TRBJ2-3; D perhaps matches TRBD2 (5 bases). With 5 bases removed from V and 1 base from J, the gap between germline ends came to 13 bases. Germline loops: CDR1 MNHNS, CDR2 SASEGT. This CDR3 is built from 15 residues. This CDR3 reads CASSSRGERTDTQYF. The CDR3, as DNA: TGTGCCAGCAGTTCTCGGGGAGAACGCACAGATACGCAGTATTTT.

This clonotype was detected once. This may be a read error, as it is one base from a much larger clone. Because it lacks the conserved phenylalanine or tryptophan at the end, this CDR3 is likely a read error. The genes are TRBV20-1 and TRBJ2-7, with D perhaps matching TRBD2 (7 bases). V lost 0 bases, J lost 2 bases, and 23 bases lay in between. The germline V gene encodes CDR1 DFQATT and CDR2 SNEGSKA (reference sequence). The CDR3 loop spans 18 amino acids. The CDR3 loop reads CSARDPEGGGVQTYEQYL. CDR3 nucleotides: TGCAGTGCTAGAGATCCGGAGGGGGGGGGGGTGCAGACCTACGAGCAGTACCTC.

The DNA for the CDR3 is TGTGCCAGCAGTTTAATCTACATAGGAGCTGATACGCAGTATTTT. Amino acid sequence: CASSLIYIGADTQYF. This chain links TRBV28 with TRBJ2-3; D gene ambiguous. V lost 2 bases and J 6 bases, leaving 15 bases between the germline ends. The germline V gene encodes CDR1 MDHEN and CDR2 SYDVKM. CDR3 length: 15 residues.

The J gene is TRBJ2-6, the V gene TRBV5-4; either TRBD1 or TRBD2 may fit D (5 bases each). There are 15 residues in the CDR3. The germline V gene has CDR1 SGHNT and CDR2 YYREEE (reference sequence). Between the trimmed V and J ends, which lost 5 bases and 4 bases, there was a span of 13 bases. Here the CDR3 reads CASRWGPGGANVLTF. The CDR3 DNA sequence: TGTGCCAGCAGGTGGGGACCAGGGGGGGCCAACGTCCTGACTTTC.

This clonotype was seen only a few times. This chain uses TRBV7-9 with TRBJ2-2; 8 bases match TRBD1. Unmatched junction bases numbered 6, after V lost 5 bases and J lost 1 base. Germline lookup yields CDR1 SEHNR and CDR2 FQNEAQ (reference sequence). This CDR3 has 16 amino acids. This CDR3 is CASSGWDRWNTGELFF. The CDR3 DNA reads as TGTGCCAGCAGCGGGTGGGACAGGTGGAACACCGGGGAGCTGTTTTTT.

This clonotype has just a few counts. The rearrangement links TRBV27 to TRBJ1-4; TRBD1 might be the D (6 bases). V was trimmed by 1 base and J by 7 bases, leaving 10 bases between them. Germline V lookup: CDR1 MNHEY, CDR2 SMNVEV (reference sequence). The CDR3 totals 14 residues. CDR3 amino acids: CASSLLTGSEKLFF. CDR3 nucleotide sequence: TGTGCCAGCAGTTTATTAACAGGGTCTGAAAAACTGTTTTTT.

There are many counts of this clonotype. V usage is TRBV11-3 and J usage is TRBJ2-5; TRBD1 matches at 7 bases. Germline V gives CDR1 SGHNT, CDR2 YENEEA. V lost 6 bases and J lost 3; bases outside the gene matches: 7. CDR3 length: 14 residues. CDR3 nucleotides: TGTGCCAGCAGACATAGAGGGACAGAAGAGACCCAGTACTTC. Protein: CASRHRGTEETQYF.

This clonotype was counted many times. Here the CDR3 reads CSARDTKPSGASDTQYF. The CDR3 bases are TGCAGTGCTAGAGATACTAAGCCGAGCGGGGCGTCAGATACGCAGTATTTT. The J gene is TRBJ2-3, the V gene TRBV20-1, with 7 bases lining up with TRBD2. The V and J ends lost 0 bases and 4 bases, in that order; junction bases with no gene match: 13. This CDR3 is 17 amino acids long. Germline V lookup: CDR1 DFQATT, CDR2 SNEGSKA (reference sequence).

Remarks on this clonotype: The junction does not match germline at one end; this may be a read error. V usage is TRBV27 and J usage is TRBJ2-1, with D unclear. Germline CDR1 and CDR2: MNHEY and SMNVEV (reference sequence). The CDR3 runs to 13 residues. The CDR3 here is CASSLVSYNELFF. In DNA, the CDR3 is TGTGCCAGCAGTTTAGTCTCCTACAATGAGCTGTTCTTC.

V and J are TRBV7-8 and TRBJ1-5; no definite D call. V gave up 5 bases and J gave up 3 bases, with 14 bases separating them. Germline V gene lookup returns CDR1 SGHVS and CDR2 FQNEAQ. CDR3 length: 15 amino acids. CDR3 in amino acids: CASSPRRLFNQPQHF. In DNA, the CDR3 is TGTGCCAGCAGCCCGAGACGGTTGTTCAATCAGCCCCAGCATTTT.

This clonotype was detected only a few times. The rearrangement links TRBV4-2 to TRBJ1-5; the D gene is possibly TRBD1 (6 bases). Germline V lookup: CDR1 LGHNA, CDR2 YNFKEQ. This CDR3 is built from 15 residues. With 0 bases removed from V and 5 bases from J, the gap between germline ends came to 11 bases. Here the CDR3 reads CASSQENQGHQPQHF. The CDR3 DNA is TGTGCCAGCAGCCAAGAAAACCAGGGGCATCAGCCCCAGCATTTT.

This clonotype has just a few counts. V and J are TRBV10-3 and TRBJ2-5, with TRBD2 matching over 9 bases. The CDR3 runs to 14 residues. J gave up 5 bases and V 3 bases, and 4 bases lay outside the gene matches. The germline CDR1 and CDR2 sequences are ENHRY and SYGVKD. The DNA of the CDR3 is TGTGCCATCAGTGATAGCGGGAGTCAGGAGACCCAGTACTTC. Translation gives CAISDSGSQETQYF.

The V gene is TRBV19, the J gene TRBJ2-4; D unclear. Germline CDR1 LNHDA, CDR2 SQIVND (reference sequence). Trimming cost V 7 bases and J 1 base, with 11 bases left between them. This CDR3 region has 14 residues. The CDR3 region has the DNA TGTGCCAGTATCCATCCCGGGGCCAAAAACATTCAGTACTTC. Translated, it gives CASIHPGAKNIQYF.

The chain joins TRBV6-1 to TRBJ1-4; tentatively, D is TRBD1 (5 bases). The CDR3 runs 13 residues. CDR1 and CDR2 from the germline V gene are MNHNS and SASEGT. V lost 5 bases and J 7 bases, leaving 11 bases between the germline ends. CDR3 loop: CASSQKRGEKLFF. The CDR3 DNA follows: TGTGCCAGCAGTCAGAAAAGGGGTGAAAAACTGTTTTTT.

This clonotype was counted ten times or more. V and J are TRBV7-8 and TRBJ2-1; TRBD2 aligns across 11 bases. The CDR3 extends over 16 amino acids. Germline CDR1 SGHVS, CDR2 FQNEAQ. Trimming cost V 3 bases and J 6 bases; bases outside gene matches: 7. The chain's CDR3 is CASSFVAGGPANEQFF. As DNA, the CDR3 is TGTGCCAGCAGCTTTGTAGCGGGAGGGCCCGCCAATGAGCAGTTCTTC.

This clonotype was picked up a small number of times. The chain couples TRBV14 to TRBJ2-3; the D is unclear. The ends were cut back, 0 bases at V and 5 bases at J, with 12 bases in the middle. CDR3 size: 15 residues. The germline gives CDR1 SGHDN, CDR2 FVKESK. CDR3 in amino acids: CASSQEAVQRDTQYF. CDR3 coding DNA: TGTGCCAGCAGCCAAGAGGCGGTTCAAAGAGATACGCAGTATTTT.

This clonotype was recorded at least ten times. This sequence joins TRBV20-1 and TRBJ2-1; perhaps TRBD2 as D (6 bases). Germline CDR1 reads DFQATT; CDR2 reads SNEGSKA (reference sequence). V was shortened by 0 bases and J by 3 bases, with 18 bases between the two germline ends. The CDR3 loop spans 17 amino acids. CDR3 in amino acids: CSAREIRAGLGYNEQFF. Here the CDR3 DNA reads TGCAGTGCTAGAGAAATAAGGGCGGGACTGGGCTACAATGAGCAGTTCTTC.

This clonotype was seen only a few times. A single base separates this from a much larger clone, so it may be a read error. This chain uses TRBV11-3 with TRBJ2-1; tentatively, D is TRBD2 (6 bases). Germline loops: CDR1 SGHNT, CDR2 YENEEA. CDR3 length: 13 residues. Written as DNA, the CDR3 is TGTGCCAGCAGCTGGGACTCCTACAGTGAGCAGTTCTTC. The encoded protein is CASSWDSYSEQFF.

As concerns this clonotype: This could be a read error, since a much larger clone is one nucleotide away. The rearrangement uses TRBV28 and TRBJ2-5, with TRBD2 identical over 9 bases. The CDR3 is 16 amino acids. V lost 6 bases and J lost 5; bases outside the gene matches: 13. Per the germline V gene, CDR1 is MDHEN and CDR2 is SYDVKM. Here the CDR3 DNA reads TGTGCCAGCAGGGTAGCGGGAGCGGCCATTATGGAGACCCAGTACTTC. The encoded protein is CASRVAGAAIMETQYF.